These 15 T cell receptor beta chains share one sample of origin, sequenced in a study of T-cell reconstitution after alpha-beta-depleted transplantation in children. For TCRbeta, the library was prepared with unique molecular identifiers. TCRdb analysed the PCR reads with MiXCR anew, one entry per CDR3 protein. The profile shows some 600,000 distinct CDR3 sequences, approximately 12% of them singletons. The source was PBMCs, mostly from graft donor cells, collected 360 days after TCRalphabeta/CD19-depleted stem cell transplant. The receptors stem from a male patient between 5 and 17 years old who had a stem cell transplant for acute myeloid leukemia, so the T cells may come from the graft donor.

The gene calls are TRBV15 and TRBJ1-1; TRBD1 agrees at 11 bases. The V segment lost 0 bases and the J segment 5 bases; nucleotides outside the gene matches: 2. Germline CDR1 and CDR2: LNHNV and YYDKDF (reference sequence). This CDR3 has 15 amino acids. This CDR3 is CATSREGQGVTEAFF. CDR3 DNA sequence: TGTGCCACCAGCAGAGAGGGACAGGGGGTAACTGAAGCTTTCTTT.

A few counts support this clonotype. The chain is built from TRBV7-2 and TRBJ2-5; D not certain. Trimming pared 0 bases from V and 0 bases from J, leaving 14 bases between. The V gene's germline CDR1 is SGHTA and CDR2 FQGNSA. The CDR3 is 17 residues long. The CDR3 bases are TGTGCCAGCAGCTTAGCGGCTGTGCTCCTACACCAAGAGACCCAGTACTTC. Translating it yields CASSLAAVLLHQETQYF.

This chain connects TRBV28 to TRBJ1-5; D perhaps matches TRBD1 (5 bases). The CDR3 runs 16 residues. The germline gives CDR1 MDHEN, CDR2 SYDVKM. Trimming removed 7 bases at V and 2 bases at J, with 18 bases between. As DNA, the CDR3 is TGTGCCAGCACCAGAGGGGAGGGCTTTGGCAATCAGCCCCAGCATTTT. Residues: CASTRGEGFGNQPQHF.

This chain connects TRBV29-1 to TRBJ2-4; TRBD1 aligns across 10 bases. The CDR3 length is 12 residues. Germline assignment: CDR1 SQVTM and CDR2 ANQGSEA. V lost 8 bases, J lost 8 bases, and 6 bases stayed unmatched. The CDR3 sequence is CSSGQGGDIQYF. CDR3 sequence (DNA): TGCAGCTCTGGACAGGGGGGGGACATTCAGTACTTC.

The chain uses TRBV3-1 and TRBJ2-1; no clear D. Germline CDR1 reads LGHDT; CDR2 reads YNNKEL (reference sequence). CDR3 size: 13 residues. With 1 base removed from V and 4 bases from J, the gap between germline ends came to 5 bases. CDR3 residues: CASSQVEYNEQFF. CDR3 bases: TGTGCCAGCAGCCAAGTCGAATACAATGAGCAGTTCTTC.

The genes are TRBV5-5 and TRBJ2-7; TRBD2 matches at 11 bases. CDR1 and CDR2 (germline): SGHKS, YYEKEE (reference sequence). The J segment lost 7 bases and the V segment lost 6 bases, leaving 9 bases of the junction unmatched. CDR3 length: 14 amino acids. The CDR3 region has the DNA TGTGCCAGCATCGGAACTAGCGGGAGAGGTGAGCAGTACTTC. This codes for CASIGTSGRGEQYF.

The genes are TRBV20-1 and TRBJ2-7; D gene ambiguous. This CDR3 contains 13 residues. The V gene's germline CDR1 is DFQATT and CDR2 SNEGSKA (reference sequence). This CDR3 is CTNRAAYSYEQYF. The CDR3 DNA reads as TGCACTAATAGGGCGGCCTACTCCTACGAGCAGTACTTC.

The sample holds many counts of this clonotype. This rearrangement joins TRBV7-3 to TRBJ2-3; D is unclear. The CDR3 covers 14 residues. V dropped 2 bases and J dropped 2 bases, with 8 bases sitting between them. Germline V gene data show CDR1 as SGHTA and CDR2 as FQGTGA. In nucleotides, the CDR3 is TGTGCCAGCAGCTTATACAGTTACACAGATACGCAGTATTTT. This sequence encodes CASSLYSYTDTQYF.

The chain has TRBV10-2 and TRBJ2-1; 11 nucleotides agree with TRBD1. V gave up 7 bases and J gave up 6 bases; unmatched junction bases: 14. The CDR3 sequence is 17 residues long. CDR1 is WSHSY and CDR2 is SAAADI in the germline V gene. The DNA for the CDR3 is TGCGCCAGCAAAATGGACAGGGGGCCACCGAACCGCAATGAGCAGTTCTTC. Residues: CASKMDRGPPNRNEQFF.

V is TRBV6-5 and J is TRBJ2-7; unclear D gene. The CDR3 length is 11 residues. The V end was cut by 7 bases, the J end by 2 bases, with 6 bases between. Germline V gives CDR1 MNHEY, CDR2 SVGAGI. The CDR3 protein is CASMQAYEQYF. The DNA of the CDR3 is TGTGCCAGCATGCAGGCCTACGAGCAGTACTTC.

This clonotype was picked up many times. This chain joins TRBV7-3 and TRBJ2-1; 8 bases align to TRBD1. Germline CDR1 is SGHTA and CDR2 is FQGTGA. Trimming removed 4 bases from V and 7 bases from J; junction bases left unmatched: 6. The CDR3 spans 14 residues. CDR3 nucleotide sequence: TGTGCCAGCAGCTACGGGACAGGTGTAAATGAGCAGTTCTTC. Amino acids: CASSYGTGVNEQFF.

This clonotype was counted only a few times. This sequence joins TRBV6-1 and TRBJ2-5, with no clear D. Germline V gives CDR1 MNHNS, CDR2 SASEGT. With 11 bases removed from V and 7 bases from J, the gap between germline ends came to 14 bases. The CDR3 has 11 residues. CDR3 in amino acids: CALFSPLTQYF. DNA of the CDR3: TGTGCCCTCTTTTCGCCCTTGACCCAGTACTTC.

This clonotype appeared a few times. The rearrangement uses TRBV28 and TRBJ2-3; the match to TRBD1 covers 8 bases. J gave up 9 bases and V 4 bases, and 12 bases lay outside the gene matches. CDR1 is MDHEN, CDR2 SYDVKM, per germline. The CDR3 length is 15 residues. The CDR3, as DNA: TGTGCCAGCAGTTATCGGACAGGGTTCTACGAAACGCAGTATTTT. Translating gives CASSYRTGFYETQYF. Looking up the rest from reference TRBV28 and TRBJ2-3 gives the full variable domain: DVKVTQSSRYLVKRTGEKVFLECVQDMDHENMFWYRQDPGLGLRLIYFSYDVKMKEKGDIPEGYSVSREKKERFSLILESASTNQTSMYLCASSYRTGFYETQYFGPGTRLTVL.

Ten or more counts support this clonotype. V is TRBV4-3 and J is TRBJ2-1; 11 bases map to TRBD2. The CDR3 loop spans 15 amino acids. CDR1 is LGHNA, CDR2 YSLEER, per germline. V trimming: 1 base; J trimming: 8 bases; junction bases outside the gene matches: 4. The CDR3 nucleotides read TGCGCCAGCAGCCAAGTACAACTAGCGGGAGATGAGCAGTTCTTC. Translating gives CASSQVQLAGDEQFF.

This clonotype has a count of ten or more. The chain employs TRBV12-3 or TRBV12-4 and TRBJ2-7, with 7 bases lining up with TRBD2. Germline trimming cut 3 bases from V and 0 bases from J; bases unmatched to any gene: 5. The CDR3 extends over 15 amino acids. The CDR3: CASSFGASGSYEQYF. As DNA, the CDR3 is TGTGCCAGCAGTTTCGGGGCTAGCGGCTCCTACGAGCAGTACTTC.